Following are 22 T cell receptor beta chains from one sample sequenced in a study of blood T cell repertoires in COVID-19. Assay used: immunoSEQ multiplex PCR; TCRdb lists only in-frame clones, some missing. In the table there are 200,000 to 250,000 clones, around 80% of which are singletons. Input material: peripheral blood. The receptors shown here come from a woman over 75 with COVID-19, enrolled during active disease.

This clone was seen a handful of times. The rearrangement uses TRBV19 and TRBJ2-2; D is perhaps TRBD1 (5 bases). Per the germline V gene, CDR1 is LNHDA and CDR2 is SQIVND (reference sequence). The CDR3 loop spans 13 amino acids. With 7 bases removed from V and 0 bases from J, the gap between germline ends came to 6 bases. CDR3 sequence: CASKGPNTGELFF. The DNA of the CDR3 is TGTGCCAGTAAGGGGCCGAACACCGGGGAGCTGTTTTTT.

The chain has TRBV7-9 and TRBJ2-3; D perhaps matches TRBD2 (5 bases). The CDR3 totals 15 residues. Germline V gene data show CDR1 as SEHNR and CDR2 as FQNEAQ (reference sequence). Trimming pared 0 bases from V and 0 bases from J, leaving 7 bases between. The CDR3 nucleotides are TGTGCCAGCAGCTTAGCAACGGGAAGCACAGATACGCAGTATTTT. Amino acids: CASSLATGSTDTQYF.

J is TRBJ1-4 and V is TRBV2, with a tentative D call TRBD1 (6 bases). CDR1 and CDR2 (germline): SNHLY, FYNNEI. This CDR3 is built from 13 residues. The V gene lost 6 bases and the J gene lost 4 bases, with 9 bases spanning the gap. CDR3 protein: CASRGQINEKLFF. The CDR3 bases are TGTGCCAGCAGAGGACAGATTAATGAAAAACTGTTTTTT.

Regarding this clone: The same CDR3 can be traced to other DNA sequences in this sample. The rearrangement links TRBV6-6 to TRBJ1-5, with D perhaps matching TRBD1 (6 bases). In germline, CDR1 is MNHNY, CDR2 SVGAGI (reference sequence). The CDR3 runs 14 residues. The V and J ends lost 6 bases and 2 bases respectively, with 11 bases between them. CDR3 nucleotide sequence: TGTGCCAGCAGACAGGGTACGGGCAATCAGCCCCAGCATTTT. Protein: CASRQGTGNQPQHF.

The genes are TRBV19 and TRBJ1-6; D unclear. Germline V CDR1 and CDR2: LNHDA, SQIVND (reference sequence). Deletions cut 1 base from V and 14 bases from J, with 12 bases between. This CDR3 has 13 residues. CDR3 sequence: CASSIGRRSTLHF. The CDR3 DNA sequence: TGTGCCAGTAGTATAGGAAGGCGGAGCACCCTCCACTTT.

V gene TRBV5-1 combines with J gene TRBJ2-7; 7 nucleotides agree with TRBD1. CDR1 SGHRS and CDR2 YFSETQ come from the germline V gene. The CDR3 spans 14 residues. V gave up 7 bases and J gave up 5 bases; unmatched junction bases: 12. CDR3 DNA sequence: TGCGCCAGCTCCTTGGTCGAGGGGGCAAACGAGCAGTACTTC. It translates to CASSLVEGANEQYF.

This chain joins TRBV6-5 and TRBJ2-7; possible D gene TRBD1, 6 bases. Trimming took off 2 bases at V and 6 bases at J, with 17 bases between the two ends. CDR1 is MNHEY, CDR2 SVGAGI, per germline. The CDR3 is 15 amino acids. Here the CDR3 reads CASSYGTGLGGEQYF. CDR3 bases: TGTGCCAGCAGTTACGGTACAGGGTTGGGTGGCGAGCAGTACTTC.

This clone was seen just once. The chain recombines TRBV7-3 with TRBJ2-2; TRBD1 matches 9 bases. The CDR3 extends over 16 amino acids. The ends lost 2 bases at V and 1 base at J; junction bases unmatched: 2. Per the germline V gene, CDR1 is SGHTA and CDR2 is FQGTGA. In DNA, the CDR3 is TGTGCCAGCAGCTTAGCGGGACAGGGGAACACCGGGGAGCTGTTTTTT. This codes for CASSLAGQGNTGELFF.

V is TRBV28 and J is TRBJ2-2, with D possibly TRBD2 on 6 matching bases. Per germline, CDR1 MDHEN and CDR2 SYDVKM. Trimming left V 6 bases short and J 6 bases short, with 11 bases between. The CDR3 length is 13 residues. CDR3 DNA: TGTGCCAGCAGCTCCCCGGGGGCCGGGGAGCTGTTTTTT. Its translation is CASSSPGAGELFF.

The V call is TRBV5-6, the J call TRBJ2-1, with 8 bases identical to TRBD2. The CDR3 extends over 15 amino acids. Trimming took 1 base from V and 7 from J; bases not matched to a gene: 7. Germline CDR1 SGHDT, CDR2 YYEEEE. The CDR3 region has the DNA TGTGCCAGCAGCTTGCCGGGAGGGCCGGGAAATGAGCAGTTCTTC. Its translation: CASSLPGGPGNEQFF.

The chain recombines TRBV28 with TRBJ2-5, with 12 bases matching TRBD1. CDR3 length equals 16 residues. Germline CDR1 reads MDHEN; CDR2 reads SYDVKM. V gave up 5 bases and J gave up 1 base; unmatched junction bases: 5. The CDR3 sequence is CASSLPGQGAQETQYF. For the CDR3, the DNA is TGTGCCAGCAGTCTGCCGGGACAGGGGGCCCAAGAGACCCAGTACTTC. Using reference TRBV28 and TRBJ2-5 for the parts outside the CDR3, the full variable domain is DVKVTQSSRYLVKRTGEKVFLECVQDMDHENMFWYRQDPGLGLRLIYFSYDVKMKEKGDIPEGYSVSREKKERFSLILESASTNQTSMYLCASSLPGQGAQETQYFGPGTRLLVL.

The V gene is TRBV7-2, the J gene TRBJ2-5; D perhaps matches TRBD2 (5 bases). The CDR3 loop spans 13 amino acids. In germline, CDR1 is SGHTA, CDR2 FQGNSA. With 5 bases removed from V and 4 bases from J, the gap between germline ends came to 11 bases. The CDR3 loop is CASSQRGRETQYF. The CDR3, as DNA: TGTGCCAGCAGCCAACGGGGTCGAGAGACCCAGTACTTC. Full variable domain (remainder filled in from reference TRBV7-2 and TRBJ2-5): GAGVSQSPSNKVTEKGKDVELRCDPISGHTALYWYRQSLGQGLEFLIYFQGNSAPDKSGLPSDRFSAERTGGSVSTLTIQRTQQEDSAVYLCASSQRGRETQYFGPGTRLLVL.

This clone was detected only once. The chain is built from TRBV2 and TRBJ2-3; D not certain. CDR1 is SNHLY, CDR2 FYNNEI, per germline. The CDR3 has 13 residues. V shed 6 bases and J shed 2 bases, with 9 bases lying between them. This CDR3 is CASRGSPTDTQYF. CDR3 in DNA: TGTGCCAGCAGGGGCTCGCCCACAGATACGCAGTATTTT.

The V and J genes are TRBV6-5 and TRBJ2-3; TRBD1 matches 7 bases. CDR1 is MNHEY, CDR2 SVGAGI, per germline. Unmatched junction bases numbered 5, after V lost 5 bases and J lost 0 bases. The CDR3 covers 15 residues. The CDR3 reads CASSIRDRSTDTQYF. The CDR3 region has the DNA TGTGCCAGCAGTATTCGGGACAGAAGCACAGATACGCAGTATTTT.

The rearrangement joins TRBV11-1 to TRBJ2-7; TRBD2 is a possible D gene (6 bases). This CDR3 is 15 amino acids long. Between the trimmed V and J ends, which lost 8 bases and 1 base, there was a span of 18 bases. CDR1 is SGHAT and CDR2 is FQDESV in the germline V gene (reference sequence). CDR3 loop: CASRGTETVSYEQYF. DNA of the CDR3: TGTGCCAGCCGGGGGACGGAGACAGTTTCCTACGAGCAGTACTTC.

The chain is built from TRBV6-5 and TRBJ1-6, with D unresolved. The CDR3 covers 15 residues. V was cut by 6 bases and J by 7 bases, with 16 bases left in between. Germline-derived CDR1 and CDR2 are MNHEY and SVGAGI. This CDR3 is CASSADPFGNSPLHF. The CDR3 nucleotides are TGTGCCAGCAGCGCGGATCCGTTCGGGAATTCACCCCTCCACTTT.

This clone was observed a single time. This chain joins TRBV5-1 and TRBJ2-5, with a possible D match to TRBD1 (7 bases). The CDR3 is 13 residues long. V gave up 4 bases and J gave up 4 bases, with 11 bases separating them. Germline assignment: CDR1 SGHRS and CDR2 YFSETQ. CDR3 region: CASSPQGGETQYF. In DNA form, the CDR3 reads TGCGCCAGCAGCCCCCAGGGGGGAGAGACCCAGTACTTC.

The CDR3 DNA is TGTGCCCTTTCCAGGGGGGCGGCTGGCACCGGGGAGCTGTTTTTT. This sequence encodes CALSRGAAGTGELFF. The V gene is TRBV7-2, the J gene TRBJ2-2; TRBD1 might be the D (7 bases). The V gene's germline CDR1 is SGHTA and CDR2 FQGNSA. This CDR3 is built from 15 residues. Trimming pared 11 bases from V and 4 bases from J, leaving 20 bases between.

CDR3: CASSLRRDTGELFF. Here the CDR3 DNA reads TGTGCCAGCAGTTTGCGTAGAGACACCGGGGAGCTGTTTTTT. This sequence joins TRBV27 and TRBJ2-2; the D is unclear. The V gene lost 3 bases and the J gene lost 3 bases, with 8 bases spanning the gap. The CDR3 contains 14 residues. CDR1 is MNHEY and CDR2 is SMNVEV in the germline V gene (reference sequence).

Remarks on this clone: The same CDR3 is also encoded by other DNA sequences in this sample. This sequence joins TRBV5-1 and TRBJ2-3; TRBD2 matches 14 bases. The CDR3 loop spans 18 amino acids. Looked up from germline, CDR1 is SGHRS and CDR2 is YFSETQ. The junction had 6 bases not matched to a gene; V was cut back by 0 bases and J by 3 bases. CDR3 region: CASSLGGLAGGRTDTQYF. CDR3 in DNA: TGCGCCAGCAGCTTGGGAGGACTAGCGGGGGGTCGGACAGATACGCAGTATTTT.

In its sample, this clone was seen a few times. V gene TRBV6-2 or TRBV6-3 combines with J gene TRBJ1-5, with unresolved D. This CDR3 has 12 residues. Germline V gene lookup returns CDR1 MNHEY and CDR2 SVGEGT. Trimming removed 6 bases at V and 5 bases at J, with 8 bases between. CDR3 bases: TGTGCCAGCAGCCGTGGAGATCAGCCCCAGCATTTT. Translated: CASSRGDQPQHF.

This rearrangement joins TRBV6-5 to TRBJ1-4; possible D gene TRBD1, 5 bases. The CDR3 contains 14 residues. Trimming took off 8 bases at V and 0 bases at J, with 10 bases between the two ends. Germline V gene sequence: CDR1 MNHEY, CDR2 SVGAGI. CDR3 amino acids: CASCTGPTNEKLFF. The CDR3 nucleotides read TGTGCCAGCTGCACAGGCCCAACTAATGAAAAACTGTTTTTT.